This TCR beta chain appears in the sequencing data of a study of synovial regulatory T cells in juvenile arthritis. Study-wide findings and caveats: Compared with other blood Treg cells, inflammation-associated Treg cells had reduced TCR diversity.

Germline-derived CDR1 and CDR2 are SGDLS and YYNGEE. CDR3 size: 15 residues. No DNA sequence was recorded. Donors were 11 juvenile idiopathic arthritis patients with active disease, 3 polyarticular and 8 oligoarticular. A word on this clone: Its antigen is not known.

The table came from immunoSEQ multiplex PCR; TCRdb's copy has only in-frame clones and leaves some out. The sample's table shows around 9,900 clones. The specimen was Treg cells from blood. Sample subset: remaining (HLA-DR-negative) circulating blood Treg cells. The chain is built from TRBV9 and TRBJ2-5; TCRdb calls TRBD2, which cannot be checked without DNA. This sequence was found in a donor younger than 30 with juvenile idiopathic arthritis. CDR3 sequence: CASSVAWTAGETQYF.